One sample yielded the 32 T cell receptor beta chains listed below, sequenced in a study of monozygotic twins with inflammatory bowel disease. TCRdb re-called the 5' RACE reads and catalogs CDR3 proteins one per entry, DNA excluded. The table for this sample gives under 350,000 distinct CDR3 sequences. The sample comprised blood. The receptors here all came from a human donor with ulcerative colitis or Crohn's disease, or a healthy co-twin of an affected twin (not recorded which).

V and J are TRBV20-1 and TRBJ2-2; TCRdb indicates TRBD1, and absent DNA this call remains unverified. Germline CDR1 reads DFQATT; CDR2 reads SNEGSKA (reference sequence). The CDR3 has 14 amino acids. The chain's CDR3 is CSALQEMNTGELFF.

The chain couples TRBV30 to TRBJ1-4. This CDR3 is built from 12 residues. Germline lookup yields CDR1 GTSNPN and CDR2 SVGIG (reference sequence). The CDR3 loop is CAFSSTNEKLFF.

V is TRBV29-1 and J is TRBJ1-2; TCRdb picks TRBD1, but there is no DNA to check that call. The CDR3 is 13 amino acids. Germline V lookup: CDR1 SQVTM, CDR2 ANQGSEA. The CDR3 is CSARRGFGYGYTF.

The V call is TRBV18, the J call TRBJ2-3; TCRdb picks TRBD1, but there is no DNA to check that call. Germline V CDR1 and CDR2: KGHSH, LQKENI. This CDR3 is built from 15 residues. CDR3 region: CASSPGQGPTDTQYF.

CDR3 residues: CASRGSRGMGQGTQYF. This chain joins TRBV27 and TRBJ2-3; TCRdb's D call, TRBD2, is unchecked because there is no DNA. This CDR3 region has 16 residues. The germline CDR1 and CDR2 sequences are MNHEY and SMNVEV (reference sequence).

V and J are TRBV2 and TRBJ2-1; the TRBD1 assignment by TCRdb is unverifiable without DNA. Germline V CDR1 and CDR2: SNHLY, FYNNEI. This CDR3 contains 14 residues. CDR3 sequence reads: CASSKTGIYNEQFF.

The chain combines TRBV7-3 with TRBJ2-2; TCRdb selects TRBD1, and the lack of DNA leaves this call unchecked. This CDR3 has 13 residues. CDR1 SGHTA and CDR2 FQGTGA come from the germline V gene. The CDR3 protein is CASSVTGPGELFF. Filled out from reference TRBV7-3 and TRBJ2-2, the complete variable domain reads GAGVSQTPSNKVTEKGKYVELRCDPISGHTALYWYRQSLGQGPEFLIYFQGTGAADDSGLPNDRFFAVRPEGSVSTLKIQRTERGDSAVYLCASSVTGPGELFFGEGSRLTVL.

The chain links TRBV20-1 to TRBJ1-2; as DNA is missing, the TRBD1 call by TCRdb cannot be tested. Germline V CDR1 and CDR2: DFQATT, SNEGSKA (reference sequence). The CDR3 runs to 14 residues. The CDR3 is CSVHTGRANYGYTF.

V and J are TRBV7-9 and TRBJ2-3. The CDR3 length is 15 residues. The V gene's germline CDR1 is SEHNR and CDR2 FQNEAQ (reference sequence). The CDR3 loop reads CASSLKSPSTDTQYF.

The rearrangement uses TRBV30 and TRBJ2-7. Per germline, CDR1 GTSNPN and CDR2 SVGIG (reference sequence). This CDR3 spans 12 amino acids. The CDR3 spells CAWSSSAYEQYF.

The chain is built from TRBV7-9 and TRBJ1-4; TCRdb's D call, TRBD1, is unchecked because there is no DNA. Germline V gives CDR1 SEHNR, CDR2 FQNEAQ (reference sequence). This CDR3 has 16 amino acids. The CDR3: CASSSRTAPINEKLFF.

This sequence joins TRBV3-1 and TRBJ1-5. The germline gives CDR1 LGHDT, CDR2 YNNKEL (reference sequence). The CDR3 runs 15 residues. The CDR3 sequence is CASSQDLLTGQPQHF. The complete variable domain, with remaining parts taken from reference TRBV3-1 and TRBJ1-5, reads DTAVSQTPKYLVTQMGNDKSIKCEQNLGHDTMYWYKQDSKKFLKIMFSYNNKELIINETVPNRFSPKSPDKAHLNLHINSLELGDSAVYFCASSQDLLTGQPQHFGDGTRLSIL.

The V call is TRBV12-3 or TRBV12-4, the J call TRBJ1-6; the TRBD1 assignment by TCRdb is unverifiable without DNA. The CDR3 spans 14 residues. CDR3 in amino acids: CASSYAGKGSPLHF.

The rearrangement links TRBV10-2 to TRBJ2-4; the TRBD1 assignment by TCRdb is unverifiable without DNA. From germline, CDR1 is WSHSY and CDR2 SAAADI. This CDR3 is built from 15 residues. The CDR3 sequence: CASSELGGGKNIQYF.

The chain has TRBV28 and TRBJ2-3; the D gene TCRdb calls, TRBD2, cannot be checked with no DNA. The V gene's germline CDR1 is MDHEN and CDR2 SYDVKM. There are 15 residues in the CDR3. This CDR3 is CASTHEEAPTDTQYF.

The rearrangement joins TRBV24-1 to TRBJ2-5; without DNA, the TCRdb call of TRBD1 cannot be checked. The CDR3 consists of 16 residues. Germline lookup yields CDR1 KGHDR and CDR2 SFDVKD. The CDR3 protein is CATSDGQGVLVETQYF.

This chain links TRBV6-2 or TRBV6-3 with TRBJ2-5; checking the TCRdb D call of TRBD1 is not possible without DNA. There are 14 residues in the CDR3. Germline V gene data show CDR1 as MNHEY and CDR2 as SVGEGT. The CDR3 loop reads CASSYGGNQETQYF.

J is TRBJ2-2 and V is TRBV7-2; TCRdb lists TRBD1, though no DNA is available to test this call. The CDR3 totals 14 residues. Germline V gives CDR1 SGHTA, CDR2 FQGNSA. The CDR3 sequence: CASSLVPGAGELFF. Filled out from reference TRBV7-2 and TRBJ2-2, the complete variable domain reads GAGVSQSPSNKVTEKGKDVELRCDPISGHTALYWYRQSLGQGLEFLIYFQGNSAPDKSGLPSDRFSAERTGGSVSTLTIQRTQQEDSAVYLCASSLVPGAGELFFGEGSRLTVL.

The J gene is TRBJ2-7, the V gene TRBV7-2; TCRdb's D gene call, TRBD2, goes unchecked for lack of DNA. Germline-derived CDR1 and CDR2 are SGHTA and FQGNSA. The length of the CDR3 is 16 residues. CDR3 protein: CASSSRTSGSIYEQYF. Variable domain in full (rest from reference TRBV7-2 and TRBJ2-7): GAGVSQSPSNKVTEKGKDVELRCDPISGHTALYWYRQSLGQGLEFLIYFQGNSAPDKSGLPSDRFSAERTGGSVSTLTIQRTQQEDSAVYLCASSSRTSGSIYEQYFGPGTRLTVT.

This chain joins TRBV30 and TRBJ2-1; lacking DNA, the TRBD2 call made by TCRdb goes unchecked. CDR3 size: 17 residues. Looked up from germline, CDR1 is GTSNPN and CDR2 is SVGIG (reference sequence). The CDR3 here is CAWSETGLAGRVREQFF.

V and J are TRBV5-4 and TRBJ1-1; TCRdb indicates TRBD1, and absent DNA this call remains unverified. Germline values: CDR1 SGHNT, CDR2 YYREEE (reference sequence). The CDR3 spans 13 residues. The CDR3 spells CASSLTRDSEAFF.

The J gene is TRBJ1-2, the V gene TRBV18. There are 14 residues in the CDR3. Germline V gene lookup returns CDR1 KGHSH and CDR2 LQKENI. The CDR3 reads CASSRYDGGNGYTF.

The chain has TRBV28 and TRBJ2-7; lacking DNA, the TRBD1 call made by TCRdb goes unchecked. The CDR3 spans 13 residues. Per the germline V gene, CDR1 is MDHEN and CDR2 is SYDVKM. CDR3 sequence reads: CASSGTASYEQYF.

This chain links TRBV28 with TRBJ1-1. From germline, CDR1 is MDHEN and CDR2 SYDVKM. CDR3 length equals 12 residues. This CDR3 is CASRGRWAEAFF.

The chain joins TRBV7-2 to TRBJ1-1; no DNA is available, so the TRBD1 call from TCRdb remains unchecked. The CDR3 length is 14 residues. Germline V gene data show CDR1 as SGHTA and CDR2 as FQGNSA. The CDR3 spells CASSLGGGGGEAFF.

V and J are TRBV5-1 and TRBJ2-3. Germline V gene lookup returns CDR1 SGHRS and CDR2 YFSETQ. The CDR3 is 15 amino acids. CDR3 residues: CASSLVELSTDTQYF.

This chain uses TRBV15 with TRBJ2-1; as DNA is missing, the TRBD1 call by TCRdb cannot be tested. The CDR3 extends over 15 amino acids. The germline gives CDR1 LNHNV, CDR2 YYDKDF (reference sequence). The chain's CDR3 is CATSREQGSFGEQFF.

The chain uses TRBV7-2 and TRBJ2-7; there is no DNA to check the TCRdb D call of TRBD1. Germline CDR1 and CDR2: SGHTA and FQGNSA. The CDR3 extends over 14 amino acids. CDR3: CASSLGTGGYQQYF.

V usage is TRBV20-1 and J usage is TRBJ2-1; TCRdb's D call of TRBD2 is untestable without DNA. Germline-derived CDR1 and CDR2 are DFQATT and SNEGSKA (reference sequence). This CDR3 has 14 amino acids. CDR3 amino acids: CSARSGLVISEQFF.

The chain has TRBV7-2 and TRBJ2-1. The germline V gene encodes CDR1 SGHTA and CDR2 FQGNSA. The CDR3 runs 11 residues. CDR3 in amino acids: CASSFSKEQFF.

J is TRBJ2-1 and V is TRBV2. The germline CDR1 and CDR2 sequences are SNHLY and FYNNEI. This CDR3 region has 12 residues. The CDR3 protein is CASSEGDNEQFF.

The chain links TRBV30 to TRBJ1-3; lacking DNA, the TRBD1 call made by TCRdb goes unchecked. Germline V lookup: CDR1 GTSNPN, CDR2 SVGIG (reference sequence). The CDR3 loop spans 11 amino acids. This chain's CDR3 is CAGDRDNTIYF. The full variable domain, its missing parts supplied by reference TRBV30 and TRBJ1-3, is SQTIHQWPATLVQPVGSPLSLECTVEGTSNPNLYWYRQAAGRGLQLLFYSVGIGQISSEVPQNLSASRPQDRQFILSSKKLLLSDSGFYLCAGDRDNTIYFGEGSWLTVV.